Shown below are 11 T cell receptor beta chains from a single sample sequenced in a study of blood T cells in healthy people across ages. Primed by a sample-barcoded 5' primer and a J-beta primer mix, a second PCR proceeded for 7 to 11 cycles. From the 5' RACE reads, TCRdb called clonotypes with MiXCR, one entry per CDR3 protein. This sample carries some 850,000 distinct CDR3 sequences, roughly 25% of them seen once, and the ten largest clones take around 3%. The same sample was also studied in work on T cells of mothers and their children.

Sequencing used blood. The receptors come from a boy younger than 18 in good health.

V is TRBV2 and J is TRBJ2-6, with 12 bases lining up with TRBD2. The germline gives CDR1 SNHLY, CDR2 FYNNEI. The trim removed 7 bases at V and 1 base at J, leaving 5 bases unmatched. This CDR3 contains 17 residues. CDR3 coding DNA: TGTGCCAGCAATGGACTAGCGGGGCTTTCTGGGGCCAACGTCCTGACTTTC. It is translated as CASNGLAGLSGANVLTF.

CDR3 nucleotide sequence: TGTGCCAGCAGTCCTCCCGGCGGGGGCGCCGAGCAGTACTTC. Its protein is CASSPPGGGAEQYF. The J gene is TRBJ2-7, the V gene TRBV6-5; D is perhaps TRBD2 (7 bases). The CDR3 length is 14 residues. V lost 5 bases to trimming and J lost 6 bases, with 17 bases between them. Germline V CDR1 and CDR2: MNHEY, SVGAGI.

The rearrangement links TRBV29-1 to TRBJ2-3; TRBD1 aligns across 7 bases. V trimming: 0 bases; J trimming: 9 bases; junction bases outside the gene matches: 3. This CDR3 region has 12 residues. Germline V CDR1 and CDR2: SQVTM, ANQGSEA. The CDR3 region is CSVEDTGATQYF. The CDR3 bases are TGCAGCGTTGAAGATACAGGGGCAACGCAGTATTTT.

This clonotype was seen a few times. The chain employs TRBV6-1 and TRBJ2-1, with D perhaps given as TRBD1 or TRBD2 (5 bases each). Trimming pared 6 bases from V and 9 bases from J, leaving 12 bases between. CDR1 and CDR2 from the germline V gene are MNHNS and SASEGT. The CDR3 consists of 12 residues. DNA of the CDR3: TGTGCCAGCAGAGAACAGGCGGGTGAGCAGTTCTTC. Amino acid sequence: CASREQAGEQFF.

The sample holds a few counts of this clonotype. The CDR3 loop reads CGSGGSRTEAFF. DNA of the CDR3: TGCGGTTCGGGGGGTAGTAGAACTGAAGCTTTCTTT. The gene calls are TRBV29-1 and TRBJ1-1; D might be TRBD1 (5 bases). The CDR3 contains 12 residues. CDR1 and CDR2 (germline): SQVTM, ANQGSEA.

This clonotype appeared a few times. CDR3 DNA: TGTGCCAGCAGCCCCCGGGGGGAGGACAGCTCCTACAATGAGCAGTTCTTC. Translated, it gives CASSPRGEDSSYNEQFF. The chain is built from TRBV11-3 and TRBJ2-1; D is perhaps TRBD2 (7 bases). V was cut by 5 bases and J by 0 bases, with 17 bases left in between. This CDR3 is built from 17 residues. In germline, CDR1 is SGHNT, CDR2 YENEEA.

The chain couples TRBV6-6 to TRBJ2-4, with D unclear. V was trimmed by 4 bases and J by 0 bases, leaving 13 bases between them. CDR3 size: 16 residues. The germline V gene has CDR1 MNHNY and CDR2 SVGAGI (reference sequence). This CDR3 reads CASSFPASLAKNIQYF. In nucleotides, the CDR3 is TGTGCCAGCAGTTTTCCGGCATCTCTAGCCAAAAACATTCAGTACTTC.

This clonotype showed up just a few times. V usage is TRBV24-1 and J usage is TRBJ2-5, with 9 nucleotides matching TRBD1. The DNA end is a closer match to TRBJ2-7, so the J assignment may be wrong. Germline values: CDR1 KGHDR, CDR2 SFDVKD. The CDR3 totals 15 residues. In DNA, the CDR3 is TGTGCCACCAGTGATTCGGGACAGGGTAAAAACGAGCAGTACTTC. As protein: CATSDSGQGKNEQYF.

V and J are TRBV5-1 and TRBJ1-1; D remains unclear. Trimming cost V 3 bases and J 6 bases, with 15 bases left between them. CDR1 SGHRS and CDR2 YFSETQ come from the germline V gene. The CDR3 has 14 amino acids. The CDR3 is CASSSPTGSAEAFF. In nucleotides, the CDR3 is TGCGCCAGCAGCTCGCCTACTGGGTCTGCTGAAGCTTTCTTT.

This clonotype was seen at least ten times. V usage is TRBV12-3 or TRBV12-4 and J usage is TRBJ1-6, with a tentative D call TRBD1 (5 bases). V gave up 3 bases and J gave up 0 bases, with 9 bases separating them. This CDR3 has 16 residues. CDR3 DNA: TGTGCCAGCAGTTTGGCAGGGAGCTCCTATAATTCACCCCTCCACTTT. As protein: CASSLAGSSYNSPLHF.

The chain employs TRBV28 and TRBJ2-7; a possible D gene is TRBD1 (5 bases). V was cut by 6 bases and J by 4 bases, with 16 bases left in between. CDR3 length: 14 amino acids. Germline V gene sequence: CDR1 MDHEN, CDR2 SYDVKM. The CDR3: CASSPQGIGYEQYF. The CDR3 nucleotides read TGTGCCAGCAGCCCTCAGGGTATAGGTTACGAGCAGTACTTC.